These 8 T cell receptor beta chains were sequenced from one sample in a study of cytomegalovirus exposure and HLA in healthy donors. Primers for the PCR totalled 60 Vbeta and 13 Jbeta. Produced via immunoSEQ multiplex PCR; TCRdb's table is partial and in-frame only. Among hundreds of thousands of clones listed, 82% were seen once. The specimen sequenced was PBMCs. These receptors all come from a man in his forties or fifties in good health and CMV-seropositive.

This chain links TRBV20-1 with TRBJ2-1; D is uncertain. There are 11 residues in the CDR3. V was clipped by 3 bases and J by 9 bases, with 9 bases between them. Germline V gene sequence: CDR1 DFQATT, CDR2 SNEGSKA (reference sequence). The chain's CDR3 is CSARLGIEQFF. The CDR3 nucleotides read TGCAGTGCTAGGCTCGGTATTGAGCAGTTCTTC.

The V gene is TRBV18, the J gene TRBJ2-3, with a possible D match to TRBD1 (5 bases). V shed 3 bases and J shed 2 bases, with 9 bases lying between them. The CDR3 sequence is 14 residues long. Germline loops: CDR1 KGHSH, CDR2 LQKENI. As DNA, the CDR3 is TGTGCCAGCTCACCCCGACAGTTCACAGATACGCAGTATTTT. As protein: CASSPRQFTDTQYF.

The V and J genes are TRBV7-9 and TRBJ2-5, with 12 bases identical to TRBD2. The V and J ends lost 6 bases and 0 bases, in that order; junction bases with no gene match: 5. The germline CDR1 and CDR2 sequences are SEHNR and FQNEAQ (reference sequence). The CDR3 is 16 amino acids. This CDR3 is CASSSGLAGNQETQYF. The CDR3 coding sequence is TGTGCCAGCAGTTCCGGACTAGCGGGGAACCAAGAGACCCAGTACTTC.

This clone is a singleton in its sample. CDR3 DNA sequence: TGTGCCAGCAGAGTTGGTGCGGGAGCCGGGGAGCTGTTTTTT. Residues: CASRVGAGAGELFF. This chain joins TRBV6-1 and TRBJ2-2; 7 positions agree with TRBD2. This CDR3 spans 14 amino acids. V was pared by 6 bases and J by 6 bases, with 7 bases of the junction left unmatched. The germline V gene encodes CDR1 MNHNS and CDR2 SASEGT.

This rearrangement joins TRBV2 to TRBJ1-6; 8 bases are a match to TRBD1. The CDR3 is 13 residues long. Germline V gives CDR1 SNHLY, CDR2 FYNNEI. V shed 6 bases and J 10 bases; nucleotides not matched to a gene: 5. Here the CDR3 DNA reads TGTGCCAGCAGGGGACAGGCCGGGTCACCCCTCCACTTT. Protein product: CASRGQAGSPLHF.

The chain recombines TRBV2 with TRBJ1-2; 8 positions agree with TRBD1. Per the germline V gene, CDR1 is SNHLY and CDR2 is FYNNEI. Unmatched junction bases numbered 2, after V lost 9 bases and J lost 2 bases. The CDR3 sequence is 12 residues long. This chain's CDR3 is CASRTGNYGYTF. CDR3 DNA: TGTGCCAGTAGGACAGGGAACTATGGCTACACCTTC. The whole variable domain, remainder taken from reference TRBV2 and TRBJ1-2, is EPEVTQTPSHQVTQMGQEVILRCVPISNHLYFYWYRQILGQKVEFLVSFYNNEISEKSEIFDDQFSVERPDGSNFTLKIRSTKLEDSAMYFCASRTGNYGYTFGSGTRLTVV.

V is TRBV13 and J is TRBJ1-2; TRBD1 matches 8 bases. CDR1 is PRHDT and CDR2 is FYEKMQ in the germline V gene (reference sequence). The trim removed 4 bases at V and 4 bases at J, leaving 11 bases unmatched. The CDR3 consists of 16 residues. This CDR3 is CASSSTTDRGAYGYTF. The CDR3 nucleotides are TGTGCCAGCAGCTCAACGACAGACAGGGGCGCCTATGGCTACACCTTC.

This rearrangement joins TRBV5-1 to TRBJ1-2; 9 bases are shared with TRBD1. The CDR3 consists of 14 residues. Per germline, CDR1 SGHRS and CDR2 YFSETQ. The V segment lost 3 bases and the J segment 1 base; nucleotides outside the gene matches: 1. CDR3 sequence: CASSSTGGNYGYTF. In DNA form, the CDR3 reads TGCGCCAGCAGCTCGACAGGGGGTAACTATGGCTACACCTTC.